A single sample gave rise to the 19 T cell receptor beta chains below, sequenced in a study of post-analysis software for immune sequencing data (dated by TCRdb to about 2015). General findings and caveats noted by the study authors: Significantly higher frequencies in patients than in controls were found for a few TRBV segments, including TRBV5-6, TRBV5-1 and TRBV20-1.

Library generation was performed with PCR. The sequencing machine was an Illumina HiSeq 2500. To reduce PCR and sequencing biases, unique molecular identifiers were built into the TCR beta cDNA libraries. The public reads were run again by TCRdb, first through fastp at Q25 and then through MiXCR, and only productive beta chains were kept. CDR3 protein duplicates are merged, each entry listing the most common genes and DNA. Within this sample are fewer than 900,000 distinct CDR3 sequences, with more than 45% of them counted one time only. Of the sample, 4.9% is held by the ten largest clones. No antigen has been identified for these receptors. The sample consisted of blood. The receptors were gathered from a girl aged 10-17 years with multiple sclerosis.

The genes are TRBV7-2 and TRBJ2-3; TRBD2 is a possible D gene (5 bases). Germline loops: CDR1 SGHTA, CDR2 FQGNSA. CDR3 length equals 14 residues. With 0 bases removed from V and 6 bases from J, the gap between germline ends came to 10 bases. The CDR3 loop reads CASSLAGVTDTQYF. The CDR3 nucleotides are TGTGCCAGCAGCTTAGCGGGAGTTACGGATACGCAGTATTTT.

In its sample, this clonotype was seen a few times. V is TRBV20-1 and J is TRBJ2-7; 7 bases line up with TRBD2. CDR1 and CDR2 from the germline V gene are DFQATT and SNEGSKA (reference sequence). The CDR3 consists of 15 residues. With V trimmed by 4 bases and J by 5 bases, 14 bases remained unmatched. In DNA, the CDR3 is TGCAGTGCTACCCCCCCTGGCGGGAGAAAGAACGAGCAGTACTTC. Its translation is CSATPPGGRKNEQYF.

A few counts support this clonotype. The chain links TRBV7-2 to TRBJ2-7; 8 nucleotides line up with TRBD2. The germline gives CDR1 SGHTA, CDR2 FQGNSA. With 1 base clipped from V and 0 bases from J, the junction kept 5 bases outside the gene matches. The CDR3 has 16 amino acids. CDR3 protein: CASSLDPAGASYEQYF. The DNA for the CDR3 is TGTGCCAGCAGCTTAGACCCAGCGGGAGCCTCCTACGAGCAGTACTTC.

V is TRBV7-2 and J is TRBJ2-7, with D hard to call. The V and J ends lost 5 bases and 0 bases respectively, with 8 bases between them. CDR3 length equals 13 residues. Germline values: CDR1 SGHTA, CDR2 FQGNSA. CDR3 region: CASSSLDSYEQYF. The CDR3 DNA is TGTGCCAGCAGCAGTCTCGACTCCTACGAGCAGTACTTC. The whole variable domain, filled in from reference TRBV7-2 and TRBJ2-7, reads GAGVSQSPSNKVTEKGKDVELRCDPISGHTALYWYRQSLGQGLEFLIYFQGNSAPDKSGLPSDRFSAERTGGSVSTLTIQRTQQEDSAVYLCASSSLDSYEQYFGPGTRLTVT.

The chain recombines TRBV12-3 or TRBV12-4 with TRBJ2-5, with a possible D match to TRBD2 (6 bases). The CDR3 runs to 13 residues. The V and J ends lost 4 bases and 11 bases respectively, with 17 bases between them. For the CDR3, the DNA is TGTGCCAGCAGTTCACAAAGCTCGGGGGAGCAGTACTTC. Translated: CASSSQSSGEQYF.

This clonotype was seen more than once but under ten times. The chain has TRBV5-1 and TRBJ1-4, with no clear D. Germline V gene data show CDR1 as SGHRS and CDR2 as YFSETQ. The CDR3 spans 16 residues. V dropped 3 bases and J dropped 7 bases, with 19 bases sitting between them. As DNA, the CDR3 is TGCGCCAGCAGCTCGCCAGACGGAATTGGCGGTGAAAAACTGTTTTTT. It translates to CASSSPDGIGGEKLFF.

The chain uses TRBV27 and TRBJ1-2, with 7 nucleotides matching TRBD1. The CDR3 extends over 11 amino acids. Germline V gene lookup returns CDR1 MNHEY and CDR2 SMNVEV (reference sequence). V lost 8 bases to trimming and J lost 6 bases; unmatched junction nucleotides: 3. The CDR3 DNA is TGTGCCAGCGCAGGGGGGCATGGCTACACCTTC. Protein sequence: CASAGGHGYTF.

In nucleotides, the CDR3 is TGTGCCAGCAGTTTAGCGTTCGGCTACGAGCAGTACTTC. Protein: CASSLAFGYEQYF. This chain connects TRBV27 to TRBJ2-5, with no clear D. The last part of the DNA fits TRBJ2-7 better; the J call may be wrong. The CDR3 covers 13 residues. Germline CDR1 MNHEY, CDR2 SMNVEV (reference sequence).

The rearrangement uses TRBV6-5 and TRBJ1-2, with D possibly matching TRBD1 (6 bases). The CDR3 length is 16 residues. Trimming removed 0 bases at V and 4 bases at J, with 15 bases between. Germline CDR1 MNHEY, CDR2 SVGAGI. As DNA, the CDR3 is TGTGCCAGCAGTTACTCGCTACAGGGTTGGAGCTATGGCTACACCTTC. Amino acids: CASSYSLQGWSYGYTF.

The chain links TRBV29-1 to TRBJ2-3; TRBD1 matches at 8 bases. Germline CDR1 SQVTM, CDR2 ANQGSEA. CDR3 size: 16 residues. The junction had 6 bases not matched to a gene; V was cut back by 0 bases and J by 1 base. The CDR3 is CSVEDLEDRGTDTQYF. CDR3 coding DNA: TGCAGCGTTGAAGATCTTGAGGACAGGGGCACAGATACGCAGTATTTT.

The DNA for the CDR3 is TGCAGTGCTAGAGTACAGCGGGGTTCACCCCTCCACTTT. This translates into CSARVQRGSPLHF. The chain couples TRBV20-1 to TRBJ1-6; D remains ambiguous. Trimming removed 1 base at V and 9 bases at J, with 10 bases between. Germline assignment: CDR1 DFQATT and CDR2 SNEGSKA (reference sequence). The CDR3 consists of 13 residues.

The chain is built from TRBV10-3 and TRBJ1-1; 12 positions match TRBD1. Germline V CDR1 and CDR2: ENHRY, SYGVKD. J lost 5 bases, V lost 7 bases, and 8 bases had no gene match. CDR3 size: 15 residues. In DNA, the CDR3 is TGTGCCATCACCGAGGGGGACAGGGGGCGAACTGAAGCTTTCTTT. Translating it yields CAITEGDRGRTEAFF.

The CDR3 bases are TGTGCCAGCAGCTCTACTGATAATGAGGGAGAGACCCAGTACTTC. This sequence encodes CASSSTDNEGETQYF. The V and J genes are TRBV12-3 or TRBV12-4 and TRBJ2-5; the D gene is possibly TRBD2 (5 bases). CDR3 length: 15 amino acids. The ends were cut back, 6 bases at V and 4 bases at J, with 18 bases in the middle.

Only a few counts were recorded for this clonotype. The chain is built from TRBV27 and TRBJ2-1; D not resolved. Germline CDR1 and CDR2: MNHEY and SMNVEV (reference sequence). The CDR3 runs to 15 residues. V dropped 2 bases and J dropped 8 bases, with 16 bases sitting between them. The CDR3 here is CASSLAATLNDEQFF. The CDR3 DNA follows: TGTGCCAGCAGTTTAGCGGCCACCCTTAACGATGAGCAGTTCTTC.

This clonotype was detected a few times. Germline is not matched at one junction end, which may reflect a read error. V gene TRBV20-1 combines with J gene TRBJ2-1, with D maybe TRBD2 (5 bases). Germline V gene data show CDR1 as DFQATT and CDR2 as SNEGSKA (reference sequence). The CDR3 spans 13 residues. CDR3 in DNA: TGCAGTGCTCGTGGGAGCTCCCACAATGAGCAGTTCTTC. Its protein product is CSARGSSHNEQFF.

This chain joins TRBV7-3 and TRBJ2-1, with 10 nucleotides matching TRBD2. Germline values: CDR1 SGHTA, CDR2 FQGTGA. The CDR3 contains 19 residues. The junction had 16 bases not matched to a gene; V was cut back by 4 bases and J by 4 bases. This CDR3 is CASSSLGTWTSGEYNEQFF. Written as DNA, the CDR3 is TGTGCCAGCAGCTCCTTGGGCACCTGGACTAGCGGAGAATACAATGAGCAGTTCTTC.

V usage is TRBV9 and J usage is TRBJ2-7, with TRBD1 identical over 9 bases. CDR3 length equals 15 residues. The ends lost 4 bases at V and 5 bases at J; junction bases unmatched: 10. The V gene's germline CDR1 is SGDLS and CDR2 YYNGEE. The CDR3 DNA sequence: TGTGCCAGCAGCCCATGGGACAGGGTTACCGACGAGCAGTACTTC. It translates to CASSPWDRVTDEQYF.

This chain uses TRBV30 with TRBJ1-2; no reliable D call. V lost 5 bases to trimming and J lost 8 bases, with 15 bases between them. From germline, CDR1 is GTSNPN and CDR2 SVGIG (reference sequence). This CDR3 comprises 12 residues. In nucleotides, the CDR3 is TGTGCCTGGGGATTGGGATCTGGGGGCTACACCTTC. Residues: CAWGLGSGGYTF.

The rearrangement links TRBV4-2 to TRBJ1-2; D is perhaps TRBD1 (5 bases). Germline CDR1 reads LGHNA; CDR2 reads YNFKEQ. This CDR3 has 12 amino acids. V was clipped by 3 bases and J by 3 bases, with 5 bases between them. The DNA for the CDR3 is TGTGCCAGCAGCCAGGGGGACTATGGCTACACCTTC. This gives the protein CASSQGDYGYTF.